What follows are 29 T cell receptor beta chains derived from one specimen sequenced in a study of CD8+ T cells in alopecia areata. The authors extracted RNA and reverse transcribed it into cDNA as the sequencing template. TCRdb keeps only in-frame clones here, not all; method: immunoSEQ multiplex PCR. The sample lists some 220,000 clones; about 57% were seen once. Treatment: oral pan-JAK inhibitor, 5-10 mg twice daily. Sequencing used CD4+ T cells sorted from blood, obtained at week 4, from a patient treated with tofacitinib. The receptors shown here come from a human donor with alopecia areata.

The chain recombines TRBV30 with TRBJ1-2; the match to TRBD1 covers 7 bases. The CDR3 length is 14 residues. Germline V CDR1 and CDR2: GTSNPN, SVGIG (reference sequence). V lost 4 bases to trimming and J lost 2 bases; unmatched junction nucleotides: 7. The CDR3 is CAWTTTGTNYGYTF. CDR3 in DNA: TGTGCCTGGACGACGACAGGGACAAACTATGGCTACACCTTC. Filled out from reference TRBV30 and TRBJ1-2, the complete variable domain reads SQTIHQWPATLVQPVGSPLSLECTVEGTSNPNLYWYRQAAGRGLQLLFYSVGIGQISSEVPQNLSASRPQDRQFILSSKKLLLSDSGFYLCAWTTTGTNYGYTFGSGTRLTVV.

This clone came up once. The junction shows a germline mismatch at one end, possibly a read error. The V and J genes are TRBV20-1 and TRBJ1-2; no reliable D call. CDR3 length: 9 residues. Germline CDR1 reads DFQATT; CDR2 reads SNEGSKA (reference sequence). The DNA for the CDR3 is TGCAGTGCTAGAGAAGGGCAGGCCTTC. This codes for CSAREGQAF.

This CDR3 reads CGLRRVASTDTQYF. The DNA of the CDR3 is TGTGGACTAAGAAGGGTCGCTAGCACAGATACGCAGTATTTT. This chain links TRBV30 with TRBJ2-3; perhaps TRBD2 as D (5 bases). CDR1 GTSNPN and CDR2 SVGIG come from the germline V gene (reference sequence). There are 14 residues in the CDR3.

The CDR3 reads CSVAFTGGAYEQYF. CDR3 bases: TGCAGCGTTGCCTTTACAGGGGGGGCCTACGAGCAGTACTTC. V is TRBV29-1 and J is TRBJ2-7, with a weak D call TRBD1 (8 bases). V lost 4 bases to trimming and J lost 2 bases, with 15 bases between them. Germline assignment: CDR1 SQVTM and CDR2 ANQGSEA. The CDR3 runs to 14 residues.

The chain carries TRBV6-5 and TRBJ2-1; D is undetermined. Germline CDR1 reads MNHEY; CDR2 reads SVGAGI. Trimming shortened V by 0 bases and J by 4 bases, and 7 bases separated the two germline ends. The CDR3 is 14 residues long. The CDR3 bases are TGTGCCAGCAGTTACTCAGTCAGTTACAATGAGCAGTTCTTC. Translation gives CASSYSVSYNEQFF.

This clone has a handful of counts. This rearrangement joins TRBV7-8 to TRBJ2-1; the D gene is possibly TRBD2 (5 bases). Deletions cut 2 bases from V and 9 bases from J, with 17 bases between. The CDR3 is 15 amino acids. Germline assignment: CDR1 SGHVS and CDR2 FQNEAQ. CDR3: CASSLMASSSVEQFF. The CDR3 DNA follows: TGTGCCAGCAGCTTAATGGCTAGCAGCTCGGTTGAGCAGTTCTTC.

This clone has more than one count but fewer than ten. The chain links TRBV9 to TRBJ1-5; D unclear. V lost 2 bases, J lost 6 bases, and 9 bases lay in between. The CDR3 contains 13 residues. Per germline, CDR1 SGDLS and CDR2 YYNGEE. CDR3 in amino acids: CASSVATGQPQHF. CDR3 sequence (DNA): TGTGCCAGCAGCGTGGCCACGGGTCAGCCCCAGCATTTT.

The rearrangement links TRBV15 to TRBJ1-5; D remains unclear. This CDR3 spans 13 amino acids. Germline lookup yields CDR1 LNHNV and CDR2 YYDKDF (reference sequence). With 0 bases removed from V and 7 bases from J, the gap between germline ends came to 7 bases. CDR3 sequence: CATSRDGRQPQHF. The CDR3 bases are TGTGCCACCAGCAGAGATGGGAGGCAGCCCCAGCATTTT.

This clone was counted many times. The V gene is TRBV7-8, the J gene TRBJ2-1, with 7 bases matching TRBD2. After removal of 5 bases from V and 7 bases from J, the junction contained 11 bases not matched to a gene. The germline V gene encodes CDR1 SGHVS and CDR2 FQNEAQ. CDR3 length: 15 amino acids. DNA for the CDR3: TGTGCCAGCAGCACCCTCGGGACTATCCGTAATGAGCAGTTCTTC. It encodes CASSTLGTIRNEQFF.

This chain links TRBV6-1 with TRBJ1-1; 7 nucleotides agree with TRBD1. Per the germline V gene, CDR1 is MNHNS and CDR2 is SASEGT. V shed 5 bases, J shed 2 bases, and the junction held 5 bases outside the gene matches. CDR3 length equals 14 residues. CDR3 nucleotides: TGTGCCAGCAGTCTACAGGGGCCTAACACTGAAGCTTTCTTT. Translated: CASSLQGPNTEAFF.

V is TRBV30 and J is TRBJ1-2, with 7 bases aligning to TRBD1. The CDR3 consists of 12 residues. V shed 5 bases and J 8 bases; nucleotides not matched to a gene: 8. CDR1 is GTSNPN and CDR2 is SVGIG in the germline V gene (reference sequence). CDR3 residues: CAWVKGATGYTF. The CDR3 region has the DNA TGTGCCTGGGTTAAGGGGGCGACCGGCTACACCTTC.

In its sample, this clone was seen a few times. This sequence joins TRBV10-3 and TRBJ2-6; D gene unclear. With 0 bases removed from V and 2 bases from J, the gap between germline ends came to 5 bases. The CDR3 length is 15 residues. Germline V gene lookup returns CDR1 ENHRY and CDR2 SYGVKD. CDR3 sequence: CAISESGTGANVLTF. CDR3 nucleotides: TGTGCCATCAGTGAGTCGGGGACTGGGGCCAACGTCCTGACTTTC.

J is TRBJ1-5 and V is TRBV30; D perhaps matches TRBD1 (6 bases). Germline V gives CDR1 GTSNPN, CDR2 SVGIG (reference sequence). CDR3 length: 13 amino acids. V was pared by 1 base and J by 5 bases, with 9 bases between. DNA of the CDR3: TGTGCCTGGAGTGAAGGGGGTGATCAGCCCCAGCATTTT. It is translated as CAWSEGGDQPQHF.

This chain joins TRBV30 and TRBJ2-7, with 9 bases matching TRBD2. Germline CDR1 and CDR2: GTSNPN and SVGIG (reference sequence). Trimming cost V 5 bases and J 4 bases; bases outside gene matches: 6. The CDR3 contains 13 residues. CDR3: CAWQSGGKYEQYF. CDR3 in DNA: TGTGCCTGGCAGAGCGGGGGGAAATACGAGCAGTACTTC.

This clone was found a few times. The sample contains more than one DNA sequence encoding this CDR3. CDR3 sequence reads: CSARGGETQYF. The CDR3 coding sequence is TGCAGTGCCAGGGGCGGGGAGACCCAGTACTTC. V is TRBV20-1 and J is TRBJ2-5, with D possibly being TRBD1 (6 bases). There are 11 residues in the CDR3. CDR1 is DFQATT, CDR2 SNEGSKA, per germline (reference sequence). V lost 6 bases and J lost 5, with 10 bases in between.

V and J are TRBV10-3 and TRBJ1-5; 10 nucleotides agree with TRBD1. V was pared by 6 bases and J by 2 bases, with 10 bases of the junction left unmatched. The length of the CDR3 is 17 residues. Germline CDR1 is ENHRY and CDR2 is SYGVKD. The CDR3 here is CAISLSPGTGGNQPQHF. CDR3 nucleotide sequence: TGTGCCATCAGCTTAAGTCCCGGGACAGGGGGCAATCAGCCCCAGCATTTT.

Regarding this clone: In the same sample, other DNA sequences code for this CDR3. The chain recombines TRBV29-1 with TRBJ2-2; D not certain. CDR3 length: 12 residues. Germline V gene sequence: CDR1 SQVTM, CDR2 ANQGSEA. Trimming shortened V by 4 bases and J by 2 bases, and 5 bases separated the two germline ends. The CDR3 DNA is TGCAGCGTTGGTTCTAACACCGGGGAGCTGTTTTTT. It is translated as CSVGSNTGELFF.

The chain couples TRBV19 to TRBJ2-3, with 8 bases that match TRBD2. Unmatched junction bases numbered 4, after V lost 3 bases and J lost 2 bases. The CDR3 loop spans 15 amino acids. The germline gives CDR1 LNHDA, CDR2 SQIVND (reference sequence). In nucleotides, the CDR3 is TGTGCCAGTAGTATTGCGGGGGGCTCCACAGATACGCAGTATTTT. This encodes CASSIAGGSTDTQYF.

Points on this clone: A junction boundary mismatches the germline segment, possibly from a read error. The chain uses TRBV6-1 and TRBJ1-4; tentatively, D is TRBD1 (6 bases). Germline loops: CDR1 MNHNS, CDR2 SASEGT. There are 12 residues in the CDR3. The CDR3 DNA reads as TGTGCCAGCAGTGAAGCTGCAGGGGCTCGCATTTTT. Its translation: CASSEAAGARIF.

The genes are TRBV27 and TRBJ1-6; D gene ambiguous. CDR3 size: 13 residues. Germline V gives CDR1 MNHEY, CDR2 SMNVEV (reference sequence). Trimming took 3 bases from V and 7 from J, leaving 7 bases between them. CDR3: CASSLMGNSPLHF. CDR3 bases: TGTGCCAGCAGTTTGATGGGGAATTCACCCCTCCACTTT.

The V and J genes are TRBV9 and TRBJ2-2, with 7 nucleotides matching TRBD1. J was trimmed by 0 bases and V by 3 bases; bases with no gene match: 2. In germline, CDR1 is SGDLS, CDR2 YYNGEE. This CDR3 is built from 15 residues. CDR3 residues: CASSAGQPNTGELFF. CDR3 bases: TGTGCCAGCAGCGCGGGACAGCCGAACACCGGGGAGCTGTTTTTT.

This sequence joins TRBV29-1 and TRBJ2-5, with 9 bases that match TRBD1. The CDR3 spans 12 residues. With 7 bases clipped from V and 11 bases from J, the junction kept 11 bases outside the gene matches. Germline-derived CDR1 and CDR2 are SQVTM and ANQGSEA. The CDR3 protein is CSADRGTGPQYF. The CDR3 bases are TGCAGCGCGGACAGGGGAACAGGCCCGCAGTACTTC.

The V call is TRBV29-1, the J call TRBJ1-2; 9 bases line up with TRBD1. This CDR3 region has 13 residues. Germline CDR1 SQVTM, CDR2 ANQGSEA. J lost 8 bases, V lost 1 base, and 5 bases had no gene match. CDR3 nucleotide sequence: TGCAGCGTTGAAGTGGGGACAGGGAAAGGCTACACCTTC. Protein product: CSVEVGTGKGYTF.

The chain combines TRBV20-1 with TRBJ2-1; D remains unclear. The CDR3 has 11 residues. V lost 5 bases and J lost 8, with 10 bases in between. The germline gives CDR1 DFQATT, CDR2 SNEGSKA (reference sequence). CDR3 amino acids: CSAAPRYEQFF. The CDR3 DNA reads as TGCAGTGCTGCTCCTAGGTATGAGCAGTTCTTC.

This clone was seen a single time. The rearrangement links TRBV30 to TRBJ1-6; D not resolved. Germline-derived CDR1 and CDR2 are GTSNPN and SVGIG (reference sequence). CDR3 length equals 15 residues. Deletions cut 1 base from V and 0 bases from J, with 7 bases between. The CDR3 region has the DNA TGTGCCTGGAGTGACATAAGCTCCTATAATTCACCCCTCCACTTT. Translation: CAWSDISSYNSPLHF.

J is TRBJ1-1 and V is TRBV10-3, with D possibly being TRBD1 (6 bases). The V gene's germline CDR1 is ENHRY and CDR2 SYGVKD. Trimming removed 3 bases from V and 3 bases from J, with 8 bases in between. The CDR3 consists of 13 residues. Written as DNA, the CDR3 is TGTGCCATCAGTGACAGGGGCGACACTGAAGCTTTCTTT. Protein: CAISDRGDTEAFF.

Comment on this clone: In the same sample, other DNA sequences code for this CDR3. This chain links TRBV20-1 with TRBJ1-2; D is unclear. The CDR3 loop spans 11 amino acids. Germline values: CDR1 DFQATT, CDR2 SNEGSKA (reference sequence). Trimming stripped 3 bases from V and 4 bases from J, with 6 bases between. The CDR3 DNA is TGCAGTGCTAGTGGCGTCTATGGCTACACCTTC. This sequence encodes CSASGVYGYTF.

The chain is built from TRBV6-1 and TRBJ1-6, with 11 bases lining up with TRBD1. Germline CDR1 MNHNS, CDR2 SASEGT. There are 15 residues in the CDR3. J lost 9 bases, V lost 3 bases, and 4 bases had no gene match. The DNA for the CDR3 is TGTGCCAGCAGTGATTCGGACAGGGGGCGTTCACCCCTCCACTTT. Its protein is CASSDSDRGRSPLHF.

This clone showed up just a few times. The chain is built from TRBV14 and TRBJ1-5; a weak D match, TRBD1 (5 bases). V shed 4 bases and J shed 4 bases, with 8 bases lying between them. The germline CDR1 and CDR2 sequences are SGHDN and FVKESK. The CDR3 has 13 amino acids. CDR3 in amino acids: CASSRGVNQPQHF. CDR3 coding DNA: TGTGCCAGCAGCCGGGGGGTAAATCAGCCCCAGCATTTT.